What follows are 18 T cell receptor beta chains derived from one specimen sequenced in a study of tissue T cells after allogeneic stem cell transplantation. Specified time point: mouse harvest day 7 after allogeneic transplant. Tail vein injection delivered 10^7 T-cell-depleted bone marrow cells and 10^6 splenic CD5+ T cells. The repertoire was sequenced with immunoSEQ multiplex PCR; TCRdb's copy has only in-frame clones and lacks some. The sample includes about 4,000 clones, around 50% seen only once; the top ten take about 6%. The sample comprised gut tissue. The receptors were sampled from a female BALB/c mouse given C57BL/6 T cells with graft-versus-host disease after an allogeneic hematopoietic cell transplant.

This clone was detected only a few times. Gene names refer to mouse genes. The read terminates 1 residue before the CDR3 end, so the remaining end is supplied by the germline J gene. This chain links TRBV26 with TRBJ2-1; 9 nucleotides align to TRBD2. The junction had 3 bases not matched to a gene; V was cut back by 6 bases and J by 0 bases. The germline CDR1 and CDR2 sequences are KGHPV and FQNQEV (reference sequence). CDR3 size: 15 residues. The CDR3 DNA, read in part, is TGTGCCAGCAGGGACTGGGGTTATAACTATGCTGAGCAGTTC. This sequence encodes CASRDWGYNYAEQF. The full CDR3 protein reads CASRDWGYNYAEQFF.

This clone is large (0.1 to 1%) by share. Gene names are mouse gene names. From the germline J gene comes the end of the CDR3, since the read stops 1 residue before it. The chain couples TRBV16 to TRBJ1-4; D unresolved. The CDR3 has 11 amino acids. The V and J ends lost 1 base and 7 bases respectively, with 1 base between them. Germline values: CDR1 SGHSA, CDR2 FRNQAP. The covered CDR3 bases are TGTGCAAGCAGCTTAGGCGAAAGATTATTT. This encodes CASSLGERLF. The entire CDR3 protein reads CASSLGERLFF.

Note on this clone: Each gene name is a mouse one. The read is 1 residue too short to cover the CDR3 end, so that end is filled in from the germline J gene. This chain links TRBV29 with TRBJ1-6, with D hard to call. TRBJ1-6 belongs to the ORF category, with a function that is uncertain. The CDR3 length is 12 residues. Germline V CDR1 and CDR2: MSHET, SYDVDS. The germline V and J ends were trimmed by 4 bases and 7 bases, with 5 bases remaining between them. The CDR3 bases that were read are TGTGCTAGCAGTTCCCTCAATTCGCCCCTCTAC. Translating gives CASSSLNSPLY. The CDR3 as a whole reads CASSSLNSPLYF.

Concerning this clone itself: Gene names and germline refer to mouse. Coverage ceases 1 residue before the CDR3 finishes, and the germline J gene fills in the end. The chain combines TRBV13-1 with TRBJ1-5; 7 positions match TRBD1. V trimming: 7 bases; J trimming: 3 bases; junction bases outside the gene matches: 10. In germline, CDR1 is NSHNY, CDR2 SYGAGN. There are 15 residues in the CDR3. The sequenced CDR3 bases are TGTGCCAGCGGGCGAGGGGGCAGGGGCAACCAGGCTCCGCTT. Its translation: CASGRGGRGNQAPL. The whole CDR3 is CASGRGGRGNQAPLF.

Note on this clone: The gene names here belong to mouse. The missing CDR3 end, 1 residue past where the read stops, is filled in from the germline J gene. This rearrangement joins TRBV26 to TRBJ1-4; 8 bases align to TRBD1. The CDR3 has 16 residues. With 0 bases clipped from V and 3 bases from J, the junction kept 3 bases outside the gene matches. Germline values: CDR1 KGHPV, CDR2 FQNQEV (reference sequence). Partial CDR3 DNA: TGTGCCAGCAGTCTGTCCGGACAGGGAACCAACGAAAGATTATTT. Translated, it gives CASSLSGQGTNERLF. The complete CDR3 sequence is CASSLSGQGTNERLFF.

About this clone itself: At one boundary the junction diverges from the germline segment, which might be a read error. Gene labels here are mouse ones. From the germline J gene comes the end of the CDR3, since the read stops 1 residue before it. The V call is TRBV26, the J call TRBJ2-4; D is ambiguous. The germline CDR1 and CDR2 sequences are KGHPV and FQNQEV (reference sequence). The CDR3 contains 11 residues. The sequenced part of the CDR3 DNA is TGTGCCAGCAGTCTACGGAACATCTTGTAC. It translates to CASSLRNILY. The whole CDR3 protein is CASSLRNILYF. The entire variable domain, with the rest obtained from reference TRBV26 and TRBJ2-4, is as follows: NSKVIQTPRYLVKGQGQKAKMRCIPEKGHPVVFWYQQNKNNEFKFLINFQNQEVLQQIDMTEKRFSAECPSNSPCSLEIQSSEAGDSALYLCASSLRNILYFGAGTRLSVL.

As to this clone: Any gene name here is a mouse gene name. The read ends 1 residue early relative to the CDR3; the germline J gene fills the gap. The chain joins TRBV13-3 to TRBJ2-2; no reliable D call. Trimming shortened V by 1 base and J by 3 bases, and 7 bases separated the two germline ends. This CDR3 has 14 amino acids. Germline CDR1 is NNHDY and CDR2 is SYVADS. CDR3 sequence: CASSDNHYTGQLYF. The covered CDR3 bases are TGTGCCAGCAGTGATAATCACTACACCGGGCAGCTCTAC.

With respect to this clone: Gene names and germline refer to mouse. Sequencing ends 1 residue short of the CDR3 end; the germline J gene provides the rest. The gene calls are TRBV2 and TRBJ2-4, with D possibly being TRBD1 (6 bases). The V end lost 2 bases, the J end lost 7 bases, and 16 bases lay between the germline ends. The germline CDR1 and CDR2 sequences are LGHNA and YSYQKL. CDR3 size: 15 residues. The DNA read from the CDR3 is TGTGCCAGCAGCCAAACTCCGGACAGCAAATACACCTTGTAC. Protein sequence: CASSQTPDSKYTLY. The whole CDR3 protein is CASSQTPDSKYTLYF.

This clone is large within its sample. All gene names here are mouse names. From the germline J gene comes the end of the CDR3, since the read stops 1 residue before it. The V and J genes are TRBV14 and TRBJ2-1, with unresolved D. CDR3 size: 11 residues. V was shortened by 5 bases and J by 4 bases, with 4 bases between the two germline ends. Germline CDR1 reads SGHDT; CDR2 reads FRDEAV. Incomplete CDR3 DNA: TGTGCCAGCAGACGTTATGCTGAGCAGTTC. This gives the protein CASRRYAEQF. Given in full, the CDR3 is CASRRYAEQFF.

This clone has only a few counts. Germline and genes: mouse. The read is 1 residue too short to cover the CDR3 end, so that end is filled in from the germline J gene. V gene TRBV19 combines with J gene TRBJ2-1; possible D gene TRBD1, 5 bases. The V end was cut by 2 bases, the J end by 2 bases, with 11 bases between. This CDR3 is 15 amino acids long. Germline CDR1 FNHDT, CDR2 SITEND (reference sequence). The CDR3 is CASSMDGQYYAEQFF. The part of the CDR3 DNA that was read is TGTGCCAGCAGTATGGACGGACAATACTATGCTGAGCAGTTC.

By proportion, this clone is large. Gene and germline names: mouse. Read data end 1 residue before the CDR3 end; the end is taken from the germline J gene. The rearrangement links TRBV29 to TRBJ1-4, with 8 positions matching TRBD1. This CDR3 region has 15 residues. The germline gives CDR1 MSHET, CDR2 SYDVDS. Trimming removed 5 bases from V and 0 bases from J; junction bases left unmatched: 2. CDR3 sequence reads: CASSPDRVSNERLFF. Incomplete CDR3 DNA: TGTGCTAGCAGTCCGGACAGGGTTTCCAACGAAAGATTATTT.

There are a few counts of this clone. The gene names given are mouse names. The missing CDR3 end, 1 residue past where the read stops, is filled in from the germline J gene. The chain joins TRBV20 to TRBJ2-5; 7 nucleotides align to TRBD2. Germline V gene lookup returns CDR1 GFQATS and CDR2 STVNSAI. Trimming removed 0 bases from V and 3 bases from J; junction bases left unmatched: 3. The CDR3 consists of 14 residues. CDR3: CGARDWGSQDTQYF. The CDR3 DNA, read in part, is TGTGGTGCTAGGGACTGGGGGTCTCAAGACACCCAGTAC.

This clone showed up just a few times. All gene names here are mouse names. The CDR3 extends 1 residue past the end of the read, so its final part is completed from the germline J gene. This chain connects TRBV5 to TRBJ2-7, with D hard to call. From germline, CDR1 is LGHNA and CDR2 YNLKQL (reference sequence). This CDR3 is built from 13 residues. V dropped 1 base and J dropped 0 bases, with 4 bases sitting between them. The CDR3 sequence: CASSQVNSYEQYF. Incomplete CDR3 DNA: TGTGCCAGCAGCCAAGTCAACTCCTATGAACAGTAC.

This clone came up once. Gene names refer to mouse genes. Here the CDR3 reads CASSQQGMAAETLYF. The sequenced CDR3 bases are TGTGCCAGCAGCCAACAGGGGATGGCTGCAGAAACGCTGTAT. The chain is built from TRBV5 and TRBJ2-3; TRBD1 might be the D (6 bases). The read finishes 1 residue shy of the CDR3 end, and the germline J gene is used to complete it. Germline CDR1 reads LGHNA; CDR2 reads YNLKQL (reference sequence). V gave up 2 bases and J gave up 2 bases, with 11 bases separating them. The CDR3 has 15 residues.

A word on this clone: At one end the junction does not follow the germline gene, possibly because of a read error. Gene names and germline match the mouse. The read terminates 1 residue before the CDR3 end, so the remaining end is supplied by the germline J gene. The chain couples TRBV13-2 to TRBJ2-7, with D hard to call. Germline CDR1 reads NNHNN; CDR2 reads SYGAGS (reference sequence). The CDR3 is 12 amino acids. CDR3 amino acids: CASSDAVYEQYF. The sequenced CDR3 bases are TGTGCCAGCAGTGATGCGGTCTATGAACAGTAC.

A word on this clone: The genes are named according to mouse. The CDR3 goes on 1 residue after the read ends, and that part is filled in from the germline J gene. The chain uses TRBV23 and TRBJ2-4; the table's D gene call, TRBD1, was not cross checked with the DNA. The CDR3 loop spans 14 amino acids. CDR1 and CDR2 (germline): KGHTA, FQNQQP. CDR3 DNA (partial): TGCTCCAGCAGTCAATCAGGGAGTCAAAACACCTTGTAC. It encodes CSSSQSGSQNTLY. In full, the CDR3 is CSSSQSGSQNTLYF.

A remark on this clone: Genes here carry mouse names. The read halts 1 residue ahead of the CDR3 end, with the missing end drawn from the germline J gene. The chain combines TRBV5 with TRBJ2-5; TRBD1 might be the D (6 bases). Germline V gives CDR1 LGHNA, CDR2 YNLKQL (reference sequence). The CDR3 loop spans 15 amino acids. Trimming pared 4 bases from V and 0 bases from J, leaving 11 bases between. CDR3 protein: CASSPGHFNQDTQYF. The CDR3 bases that were read are TGTGCCAGCAGCCCGGGACATTTTAACCAAGACACCCAGTAC.

For this clone: Gene labels here are mouse ones. The read finishes 1 residue shy of the CDR3 end, and the germline J gene is used to complete it. This chain connects TRBV4 to TRBJ1-2; the D gene is possibly TRBD1 (5 bases). This CDR3 comprises 13 residues. CDR1 LGHDT and CDR2 YNNKQL come from the germline V gene (reference sequence). V was cut by 4 bases and J by 6 bases, with 12 bases left in between. The sequenced part of the CDR3 DNA is TGTGCCAGCAGCTTTACAGGAGGGGCCGACTACACC. This translates into CASSFTGGADYT. Given in full, the CDR3 is CASSFTGGADYTF.